This entry describes one T cell receptor (beta chain). Its antigen is not known. Profiled with immunoSEQ multiplex PCR; TCRdb holds only in-frame clones, not every one. The top ten clones hold roughly 8% of a sample with tens of thousands of clones, approximately 94% of them seen once. Time point defined: cycle 4 day 1 (C4D1), after 6 weeks of nivolumab. Relapse after autologous stem cell transplantation occurred in every patient, and brentuximab vedotin exposure varied. The data were obtained in a study of PD-1 blockade in classical Hodgkin lymphoma. Overall study results and limits: Patients who began taking nivolumab under 1 year after ASCT were left out.

Germline V CDR1 and CDR2: MNHEY, SVGAGI. The CDR3 contains 16 residues. V was shortened by 0 bases and J by 1 base, with 11 bases between the two germline ends. The J gene is TRBJ2-3, the V gene TRBV6-5; no reliable D call. This receptor was obtained from a human donor with classical Hodgkin lymphoma. The sequenced sample was peripheral blood mononuclear cells (PBMCs), obtained before the fourth cycle of nivolumab. The CDR3: CASSYSSRTGTDTQYF. In DNA, the CDR3 is TGTGCCAGCAGTTACTCTTCCCGGACGGGCACAGATACGCAGTATTTT.